A single sample gave rise to the 6 T cell receptor beta chains below, sequenced in a study of T cell responses to AZD1222 COVID-19 vaccine. Sequencing was performed with immunoSEQ multiplex PCR; in TCRdb, only in-frame clones are kept and a portion is missing. Here the sample spans over 100,000 clones, 75% to 90% being singletons. This sample comprised peripheral blood, obtained on day 0 of AZD1222 vaccination. The source is an adult in good health.

The rearrangement uses TRBV28 and TRBJ1-5, with D unclear. Deletions cut 3 bases from V and 9 bases from J, with 9 bases between. Germline values: CDR1 MDHEN, CDR2 SYDVKM. This CDR3 has 12 amino acids. The CDR3 nucleotides read TGTGCCAGCAGTTTTCGGGGATCGCCCCAGCATTTT. Protein product: CASSFRGSPQHF. Drawing the rest from reference TRBV28 and TRBJ1-5, the complete variable domain is DVKVTQSSRYLVKRTGEKVFLECVQDMDHENMFWYRQDPGLGLRLIYFSYDVKMKEKGDIPEGYSVSREKKERFSLILESASTNQTSMYLCASSFRGSPQHFGDGTRLSIL.

A single count supports this clone. The chain recombines TRBV30 with TRBJ1-5, with no clear D. Germline V gives CDR1 GTSNPN, CDR2 SVGIG (reference sequence). The V gene lost 0 bases and the J gene lost 1 base, with 10 bases spanning the gap. The CDR3 has 15 residues. CDR3 region: CAWSVPGHSNQPQHF. In DNA, the CDR3 is TGTGCCTGGAGTGTACCCGGCCACAGCAATCAGCCCCAGCATTTT.

V gene TRBV7-9 combines with J gene TRBJ2-1; 12 nucleotides align to TRBD2. The CDR3 runs 19 residues. Trimming cost V 2 bases and J 2 bases; bases outside gene matches: 10. Germline V gene data show CDR1 as SEHNR and CDR2 as FQNEAQ (reference sequence). The CDR3 is CASSLPRTASGGAYNEQFF. As DNA, the CDR3 is TGTGCCAGCAGCTTACCCAGGACGGCTAGCGGGGGGGCCTACAATGAGCAGTTCTTC.

This sequence joins TRBV7-2 and TRBJ1-3, with unresolved D. Germline V gene lookup returns CDR1 SGHTA and CDR2 FQGNSA. V gave up 1 base and J gave up 0 bases, with 7 bases separating them. The CDR3 sequence is 15 residues long. The CDR3: CASSLVPLSGNTIYF. The CDR3 region has the DNA TGTGCCAGCAGCTTAGTCCCACTCTCTGGAAACACCATATATTTT.

DNA for the CDR3: TGTGCCAGCAGTTTATGGGACGGCAATCAGCCCCAGCATTTT. Its translation is CASSLWDGNQPQHF. The chain couples TRBV28 to TRBJ1-5; D remains ambiguous. Germline V lookup: CDR1 MDHEN, CDR2 SYDVKM. V was shortened by 0 bases and J by 2 bases, with 5 bases between the two germline ends. The CDR3 loop spans 14 amino acids.

The rearrangement links TRBV7-2 to TRBJ2-2; no clear D. The CDR3 is 14 amino acids. V lost 5 bases and J lost 1, with 8 bases in between. Germline V gene lookup returns CDR1 SGHTA and CDR2 FQGNSA. CDR3 in amino acids: CASSPSGNTGELFF. CDR3 nucleotide sequence: TGTGCCAGCAGCCCATCCGGGAACACCGGGGAGCTGTTTTTT.